These 14 T cell receptor beta chains share one sample of origin, sequenced in a study of response to subunit inactivated influenza vaccine. TCRdb used MiXCR to reprocess the RT-PCR reads, holding one entry per CDR3 protein. The sample has fewer than 800,000 distinct CDR3 sequences; around 16% are singletons. Source: PBMCs from blood, taken about 11 days after vaccination. The receptors come from a man over 45 who received an inactivated influenza vaccine.

The sample holds many counts of this clonotype. The chain uses TRBV7-6 and TRBJ2-5; unclear D gene. V was shortened by 5 bases and J by 1 base, with 8 bases between the two germline ends. CDR1 is SGHVS and CDR2 is FNYEAQ in the germline V gene. The CDR3 sequence is 13 residues long. CDR3 residues: CASSSLAQETQYF. The CDR3 DNA follows: TGTGCCAGCAGCAGCCTCGCCCAAGAGACCCAGTACTTC. Full variable domain (remainder filled in from reference TRBV7-6 and TRBJ2-5): GAGVSQSPRYKVTKRGQDVALRCDPISGHVSLYWYRQALGQGPEFLTYFNYEAQQDKSGLPNDRFSAERPEGSISTLTIQRTEQRDSAMYRCASSSLAQETQYFGPGTRLLVL.

This clonotype has just a few counts. The V gene is TRBV28, the J gene TRBJ1-5; D uncertain. CDR3 length equals 18 residues. The germline gives CDR1 MDHEN, CDR2 SYDVKM. Trimming pared 6 bases from V and 1 base from J, leaving 22 bases between. CDR3 coding DNA: TGTGCCAGCAGCTCTGTTCTAGGACGGTCTGTCAGCAATCAGCCCCAGCATTTT. Its protein product is CASSSVLGRSVSNQPQHF. The variable domain in full, completed from reference TRBV28 and TRBJ1-5, reads DVKVTQSSRYLVKRTGEKVFLECVQDMDHENMFWYRQDPGLGLRLIYFSYDVKMKEKGDIPEGYSVSREKKERFSLILESASTNQTSMYLCASSSVLGRSVSNQPQHFGDGTRLSIL.

The chain is built from TRBV28 and TRBJ2-1; D perhaps matches TRBD2 (5 bases). Trimming removed 4 bases at V and 2 bases at J, with 15 bases between. This CDR3 spans 16 amino acids. Germline V lookup: CDR1 MDHEN, CDR2 SYDVKM. CDR3 in DNA: TGTGCCAGCAGTTCAGATCGGGGTGTCCCCTACAATGAGCAGTTCTTC. Its translation is CASSSDRGVPYNEQFF.

This clonotype was seen more than once but under ten times. This chain links TRBV18 with TRBJ1-1, with D unclear. This CDR3 has 13 residues. The germline V gene has CDR1 KGHSH and CDR2 LQKENI. V shed 4 bases and J shed 5 bases, with 11 bases lying between them. CDR3 in amino acids: CASSQTRFTEAFF. In DNA, the CDR3 is TGTGCCAGCTCACAGACAAGATTTACTGAAGCTTTCTTT.

This chain uses TRBV5-1 with TRBJ2-1, with 9 bases matching TRBD1. With 3 bases clipped from V and 7 bases from J, the junction kept 8 bases outside the gene matches. This CDR3 comprises 15 residues. Germline CDR1 is SGHRS and CDR2 is YFSETQ. CDR3 in amino acids: CASSSRQGGGNEQFF. CDR3 nucleotides: TGCGCCAGCAGCTCAAGACAGGGGGGAGGAAATGAGCAGTTCTTC.

This clonotype was observed a handful of times. The rearrangement uses TRBV4-3 and TRBJ2-1; 7 nucleotides agree with TRBD2. CDR3 length equals 15 residues. CDR1 LGHNA and CDR2 YSLEER come from the germline V gene. J gave up 3 bases and V 1 base, and 3 bases lay outside the gene matches. CDR3 in DNA: TGCGCCAGCAGCCAAGCGCGGGGGAACTACAATGAGCAGTTCTTC. This gives the protein CASSQARGNYNEQFF.

This clonotype occurred a few times. J is TRBJ2-7 and V is TRBV29-1; D is unresolved. Trimming removed 4 bases at V and 0 bases at J, with 13 bases between. The germline V gene has CDR1 SQVTM and CDR2 ANQGSEA. This CDR3 spans 14 amino acids. The CDR3 nucleotides read TGCAGCGTTGGGTCGGGCACGTACTCCTACGAGCAGTACTTC. Protein sequence: CSVGSGTYSYEQYF.

This chain links TRBV5-6 with TRBJ2-2, with D perhaps TRBD2 (5 bases). CDR1 and CDR2 (germline): SGHDT, YYEEEE. V shed 0 bases and J shed 1 base, with 7 bases lying between them. The CDR3 has 15 residues. The CDR3 sequence: CASSLVRENTGELFF. The CDR3 region has the DNA TGTGCCAGCAGCTTGGTTCGGGAGAACACCGGGGAGCTGTTTTTT.

The chain combines TRBV20-1 with TRBJ2-7, with D perhaps matching TRBD1 (5 bases). Germline CDR1 DFQATT, CDR2 SNEGSKA (reference sequence). Between the trimmed V and J ends, which lost 0 bases and 2 bases, there was a span of 20 bases. The CDR3 has 17 amino acids. CDR3 sequence reads: CSARDEHQGRATYEQYF. The DNA for the CDR3 is TGCAGTGCTAGAGATGAACACCAGGGCAGGGCAACCTACGAGCAGTACTTC.

This clonotype occurred a few times. This chain connects TRBV9 to TRBJ1-3; TRBD1 is a possible D gene (6 bases). The CDR3 has 15 amino acids. With 4 bases removed from V and 1 base from J, the gap between germline ends came to 12 bases. Looked up from germline, CDR1 is SGDLS and CDR2 is YYNGEE. Written as DNA, the CDR3 is TGTGCCAGCAGCCCCCACCAGGGGTCTGGAAACACCATATATTTT. This sequence encodes CASSPHQGSGNTIYF.

Regarding this clonotype: At one end the junction does not follow the germline gene, possibly because of a read error. The chain has TRBV20-1 and TRBJ1-1; 8 bases match TRBD1. Germline-derived CDR1 and CDR2 are DFQATT and SNEGSKA (reference sequence). The CDR3 spans 11 residues. The CDR3 is CSASPGQVSYF. In DNA form, the CDR3 reads TGCAGTGCTAGTCCGGGACAGGTGTCTTACTTT.

This clonotype was found many times. The chain joins TRBV3-1 to TRBJ2-3; D remains unclear. The germline V gene encodes CDR1 LGHDT and CDR2 YNNKEL (reference sequence). Trimming left V 1 base short and J 0 bases short, with 8 bases between. The CDR3 contains 15 residues. CDR3 sequence (DNA): TGTGCCAGCAGCCAAGTCGGCGTTAGCACAGATACGCAGTATTTT. Amino acid sequence: CASSQVGVSTDTQYF.

This clonotype was found many times. The chain couples TRBV7-9 to TRBJ2-1; D gene unclear. Trimming removed 5 bases at V and 0 bases at J, with 17 bases between. This CDR3 is built from 17 residues. Per the germline V gene, CDR1 is SEHNR and CDR2 is FQNEAQ (reference sequence). The CDR3 DNA reads as TGTGCCAGCAGCAGAGGAGTGGGCGGATCCTCCTACAATGAGCAGTTCTTC. The encoded protein is CASSRGVGGSSYNEQFF.

This chain connects TRBV12-3 or TRBV12-4 to TRBJ1-4; TRBD1 aligns across 10 bases. The CDR3 is 17 residues long. Trimming cost V 1 base and J 8 bases; bases outside gene matches: 10. CDR3 residues: CASSLGFRTGGEEKLFF. As DNA, the CDR3 is TGTGCCAGCAGTTTAGGCTTCAGGACAGGGGGAGAAGAAAAACTGTTTTTT.